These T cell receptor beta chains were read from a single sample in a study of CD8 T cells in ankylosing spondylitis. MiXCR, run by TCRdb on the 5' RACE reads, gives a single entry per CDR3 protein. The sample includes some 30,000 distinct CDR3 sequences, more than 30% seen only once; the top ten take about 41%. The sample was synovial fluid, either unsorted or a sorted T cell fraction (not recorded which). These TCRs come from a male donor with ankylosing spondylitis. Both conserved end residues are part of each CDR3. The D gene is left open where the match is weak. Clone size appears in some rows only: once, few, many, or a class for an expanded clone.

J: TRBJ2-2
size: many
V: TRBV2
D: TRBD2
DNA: TGTGCCAGCAGTGACCCCGGGGGGACCGGGGAGCTGTTTTTT
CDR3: CASSDPGGTGELFF

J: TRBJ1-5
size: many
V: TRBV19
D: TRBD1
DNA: TGTGCCAGTAGTATCCCGGGACAGGGAGTGGATCAGCCCCAGCATTTT
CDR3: CASSIPGQGVDQPQHF

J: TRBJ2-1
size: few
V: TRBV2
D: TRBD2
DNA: TGTGCCAGCAGTGAGGGACTAGCGGCTCACAATGAGCAGTTCTTC
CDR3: CASSEGLAAHNEQFF

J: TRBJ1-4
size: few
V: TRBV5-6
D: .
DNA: TGTGCCAGCAGCTTCGGGGTGGGGGTCAAACTGTTTTTT
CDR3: CASSFGVGVKLFF

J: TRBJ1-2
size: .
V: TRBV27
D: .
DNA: TGTGCCAGCAGTTCTCCCACAGGGCACGGCTACACCTTC
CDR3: CASSSPTGHGYTF

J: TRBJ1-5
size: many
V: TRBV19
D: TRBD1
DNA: TGTGCCAGTACTCCACAGGGGGACTTGGTTCAGCCCCAGCATTTT
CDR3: CASTPQGDLVQPQHF

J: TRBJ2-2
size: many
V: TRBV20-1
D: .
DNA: TGCAGTGCTCCTAACTGGGAGAGGGAGCTGTTTTTT
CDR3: CSAPNWERELFF

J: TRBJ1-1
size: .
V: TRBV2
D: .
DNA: TGTGCCAGCAGTCCAGGGTCTTCAGGGTTCACTGAAGCTTTCTTT
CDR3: CASSPGSSGFTEAFF

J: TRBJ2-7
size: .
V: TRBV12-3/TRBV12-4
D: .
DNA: TGTGCCAGTACGAGGGACCGGACCTACGAGCAGTACTTC
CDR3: CASTRDRTYEQYF

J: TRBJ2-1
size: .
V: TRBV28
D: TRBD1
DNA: TGTGCCAGCAGTTCCCTCCAGGGGGCTGATGAGCAGTTCTTC
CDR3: CASSSLQGADEQFF

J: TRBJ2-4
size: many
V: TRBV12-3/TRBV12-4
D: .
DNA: TGTGCCAGCAGCCCTCCGGGACATATAAACATTCAGTACTTC
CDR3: CASSPPGHINIQYF

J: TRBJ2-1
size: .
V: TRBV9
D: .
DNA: TGTGCCAGCAGGGGGATGGTGGGGAATGAGCAGTTCTTC
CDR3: CASRGMVGNEQFF

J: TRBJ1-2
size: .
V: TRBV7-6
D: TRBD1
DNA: TGTGCCAGCAGCTCCGGACAGGGCGCGTATGGCTACACCTTC
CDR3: CASSSGQGAYGYTF

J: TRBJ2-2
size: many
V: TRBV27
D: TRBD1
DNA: TGTGCCAGCACCGACGACAGGGGAGGCACCGGGGAGCTGTTTTTT
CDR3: CASTDDRGGTGELFF

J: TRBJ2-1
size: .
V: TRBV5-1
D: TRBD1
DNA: TGCGCCAGCAGCTCCCTGGACAGGGTTTTTTCTAATGAGCAGTTCTTC
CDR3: CASSSLDRVFSNEQFF

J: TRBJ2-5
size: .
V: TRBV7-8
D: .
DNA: TGTGCCAGCAGCTTCCTGCGGGGAGGCGAGACCCAGTACTTC
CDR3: CASSFLRGGETQYF

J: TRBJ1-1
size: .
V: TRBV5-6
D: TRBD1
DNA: TGTGCCAGCAGCGGCCCGACAGGGACTGAAGCTTTCTTT
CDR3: CASSGPTGTEAFF

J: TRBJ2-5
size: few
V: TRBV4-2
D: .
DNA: TGTGCCAGCAGCCAAGATAGATGGGAGACCCAGTACTTC
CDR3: CASSQDRWETQYF

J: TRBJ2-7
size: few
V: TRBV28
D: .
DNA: TGTGCCAGCAGTTTAGGAGCGGACAGCTCCTACGAGCAGTACTTC
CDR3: CASSLGADSSYEQYF

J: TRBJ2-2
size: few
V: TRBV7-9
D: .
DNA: TGTGCCAGCAGCTTAGCGGGGTCCGTCACCGGGGAGCTGTTTTTT
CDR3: CASSLAGSVTGELFF

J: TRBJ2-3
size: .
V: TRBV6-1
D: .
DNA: TGTGCCAGCAGTGAAACCACTAGTTGGGATACGCAGTATTTT
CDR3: CASSETTSWDTQYF

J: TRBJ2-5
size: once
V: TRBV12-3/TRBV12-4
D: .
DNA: TGTGCCAGCAGTTTGGGACAAGCCCAGTACTTC
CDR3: CASSLGQAQYF

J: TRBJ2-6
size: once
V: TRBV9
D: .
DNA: TGTGCCAGCAGCCCCCACCCGACAGGGGCCAACGTCCTGACTTTC
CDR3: CASSPHPTGANVLTF

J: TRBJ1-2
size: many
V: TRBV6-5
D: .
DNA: TGTGCCAGCAGTTACTCCCTTACACTAAACTATGGCTACACCTTC
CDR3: CASSYSLTLNYGYTF

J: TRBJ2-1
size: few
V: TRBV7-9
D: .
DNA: TGTGCCAGCAGCAACGGGATGCGAGTCAACAATGAGCAGTTCTTC
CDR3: CASSNGMRVNNEQFF

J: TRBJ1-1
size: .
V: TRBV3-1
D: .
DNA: TGTGCCAGCAGCCAAGCTGTTTGGACAGTTCCATGGAACACTGAAGCTTTCTTT
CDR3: CASSQAVWTVPWNTEAFF

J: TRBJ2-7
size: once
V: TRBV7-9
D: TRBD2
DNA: TGTGCCAGCAGTATGACTAGCGGGATCTACGAGCAGTACTTC
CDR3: CASSMTSGIYEQYF

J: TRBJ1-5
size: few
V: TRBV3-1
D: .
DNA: TGTGCCAGCAGCCCGTATAGCAATCAGCCCCAGCATTTT
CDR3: CASSPYSNQPQHF

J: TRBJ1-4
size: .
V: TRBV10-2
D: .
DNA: TGCGCCAGCAGAAAAGGGGCCCCAACTAATGAAAAACTGTTTTTT
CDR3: CASRKGAPTNEKLFF

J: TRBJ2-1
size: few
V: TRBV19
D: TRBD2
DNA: TGTGCCAGTAGTTCCCTCGTAGCGGGAGGGCCTCGGAATGAGCAGTTCTTC
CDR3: CASSSLVAGGPRNEQFF

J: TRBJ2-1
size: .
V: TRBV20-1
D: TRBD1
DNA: TGCAGTGCTAGAGCCGTTTTAGGGACAGGGGGGAATGAGCAGTTCTTC
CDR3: CSARAVLGTGGNEQFF

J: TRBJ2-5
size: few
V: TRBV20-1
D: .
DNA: TGCAGTGCTAATTCGGCAGACCAAGAGACCCAGTACTTC
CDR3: CSANSADQETQYF

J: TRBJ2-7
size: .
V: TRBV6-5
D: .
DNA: TGTGCCAGCAGTTATTCCGGGGATAGGCTCCCCTACGAGCAGTACTTC
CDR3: CASSYSGDRLPYEQYF

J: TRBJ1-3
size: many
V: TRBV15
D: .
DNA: TGTGCCACCAGCAGAGATATATCCTCTGGAAACACCATATATTTT
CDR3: CATSRDISSGNTIYF

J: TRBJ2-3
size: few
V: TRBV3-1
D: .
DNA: TGTGCCAGCAGCCATTTCCGACAGACCAGAGATACGCAGTATTTT
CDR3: CASSHFRQTRDTQYF

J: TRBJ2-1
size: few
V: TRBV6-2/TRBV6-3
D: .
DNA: TGTGCCAGCAGTTACACTCGCGACAATGAGCAGTTCTTC
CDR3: CASSYTRDNEQFF

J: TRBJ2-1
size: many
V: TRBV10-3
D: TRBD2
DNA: TGTGCCATCAGTGAGTGGGGGACTAGCGGTTACAATGAGCAGTTCTTC
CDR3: CAISEWGTSGYNEQFF

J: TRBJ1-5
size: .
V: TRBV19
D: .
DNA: TGTGCCAGTACCCACTTGGGGGGCGGAAATCAGCCCCAGCATTTT
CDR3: CASTHLGGGNQPQHF

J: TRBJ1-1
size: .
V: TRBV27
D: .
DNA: TGTGCCAGCAGTACGACACCTTTGAACACTGAAGCTTTCTTT
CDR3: CASSTTPLNTEAFF

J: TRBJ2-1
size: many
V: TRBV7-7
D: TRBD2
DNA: TGTGCCAGCAGCTTGGGGAGGGAGGGTGAGCAGTTCTTC
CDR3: CASSLGREGEQFF

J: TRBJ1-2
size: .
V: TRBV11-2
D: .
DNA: TGTGCCAGCAGCTTGAGAGCTAACTATGGCTACACCTTC
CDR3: CASSLRANYGYTF

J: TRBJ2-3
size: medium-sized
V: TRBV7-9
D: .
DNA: TGTGCCAGCAGCTTTCCAGATACGCAGTATTTT
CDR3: CASSFPDTQYF

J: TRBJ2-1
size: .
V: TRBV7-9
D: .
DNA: TGTGCCAGCAGCCTGGGGAAAGGGGCCAGACACAATGAGCAGTTCTTC
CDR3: CASSLGKGARHNEQFF

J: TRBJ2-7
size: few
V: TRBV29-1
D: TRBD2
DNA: TGCAGCGTTCTGTGGCCGGGAGGATCCTACGAGCAGTACTTC
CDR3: CSVLWPGGSYEQYF

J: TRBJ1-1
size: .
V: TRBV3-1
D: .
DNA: TGTGCCAGCAGCCTGGCGTGGGACACTGAAGCTTTCTTT
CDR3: CASSLAWDTEAFF

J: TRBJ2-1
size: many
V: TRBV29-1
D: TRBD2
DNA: TGCAGCGGCCGGGGGGGGGGAGGGAGTAGAAATGAGCAGTTCTTC
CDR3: CSGRGGGGSRNEQFF

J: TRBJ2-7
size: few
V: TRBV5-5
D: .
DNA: TGTGCCAGCTTCTCCCGATCGGGCAACTCCTACGAGCAGTACTTC
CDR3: CASFSRSGNSYEQYF